This TCR beta chain was documented in a study of response to subunit inactivated influenza vaccine. This clonotype was seen repeatedly, ten times or more. TCRdb redid the calling of the RT-PCR reads with MiXCR, one entry per CDR3 protein. The table records under 550,000 distinct CDR3 sequences, 7.2% of them present only once. Germline loops: CDR1 MDHEN, CDR2 SYDVKM. The CDR3 covers 13 residues. V shed 7 bases and J 2 bases; nucleotides not matched to a gene: 0. The sequence derives from a man in his fifties or sixties who received an inactivated influenza vaccine. Sequencing was performed on PBMCs from blood, taken around 25 months after vaccination. J is TRBJ2-2 and V is TRBV28; 8 bases match TRBD1. The CDR3 is CASTGGNTGELFF. CDR3 coding DNA: TGTGCCAGCACAGGGGGCAACACCGGGGAGCTGTTTTTT.